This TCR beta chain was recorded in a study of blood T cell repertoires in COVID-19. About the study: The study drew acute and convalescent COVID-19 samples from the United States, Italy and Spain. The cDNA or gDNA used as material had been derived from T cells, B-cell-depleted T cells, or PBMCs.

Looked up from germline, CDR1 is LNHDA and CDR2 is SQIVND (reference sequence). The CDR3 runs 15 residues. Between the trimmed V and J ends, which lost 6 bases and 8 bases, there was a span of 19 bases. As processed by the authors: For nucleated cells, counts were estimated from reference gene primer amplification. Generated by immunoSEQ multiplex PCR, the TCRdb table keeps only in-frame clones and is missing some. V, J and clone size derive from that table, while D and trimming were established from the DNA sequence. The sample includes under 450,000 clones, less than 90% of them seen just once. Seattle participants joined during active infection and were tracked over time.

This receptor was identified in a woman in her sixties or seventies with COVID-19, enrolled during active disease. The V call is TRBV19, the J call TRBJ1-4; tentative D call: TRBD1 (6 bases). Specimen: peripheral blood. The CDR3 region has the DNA TGTGCCAGTAGCGACCGGGGGGGGCGCGGGGAAAAACTGTTTTTT. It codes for CASSDRGGRGEKLFF.